This T cell receptor beta chain was identified during a study of T-cell memory formation after mild COVID-19. The wider study: Largely donor-specific TCR clusters were found.

Study-wide results and limits: Contracting clones from day 15 to 85 had balanced CD4/CD8; later expanders favoured CD4+. Mainly in CM and EM were contracting CD4+ clones; CD8+ were in EMRA.

5'RACE primed at constant segments yielded TCR alpha and TCR beta cDNA libraries bearing sample barcodes and UMIs. TCRdb reanalysed the 5' RACE reads using MiXCR and keeps one entry per CDR3 protein. The sample lists 110,000 to 150,000 distinct CDR3 sequences, around 25% occurring once. In its sample, this clonotype was seen a few times. Its antigen remains unknown. The sequence derives from an adult woman who had mild COVID-19 (a few samples of this study predate the infection). Cell type and time point are not known. Source material: PBMCs or a T cell subset sorted from them (not recorded which).

CDR3 bases: TGTGCCACCAGTGATTCCGGGACAGGGTACAATGAGCAGTTCTTC. Translation: CATSDSGTGYNEQFF. The chain couples TRBV24-1 to TRBJ2-1; 9 bases align to TRBD1. Germline-derived CDR1 and CDR2 are KGHDR and SFDVKD. The CDR3 sequence is 15 residues long. With 2 bases clipped from V and 4 bases from J, the junction kept 2 bases outside the gene matches.